This passage covers 8 T cell receptor beta chains from one sample sequenced in a study of shared clonotypes between healthy human individuals. TCRdb's table, derived via immunoSEQ multiplex PCR, lists solely in-frame clones and lacks some. The table includes millions of clones, around 94% detected once. What was sequenced was naive CD4+ T cells sorted from blood. The sample's subset: CD45RA+ positively selected. These receptors were obtained from a man younger than 35 in good health.

This chain joins TRBV18 and TRBJ1-1; D not resolved. Trimming shortened V by 0 bases and J by 8 bases, and 10 bases separated the two germline ends. Germline CDR1 reads KGHSH; CDR2 reads LQKENI. The CDR3 extends over 13 amino acids. This CDR3 reads CASSPPAGLEAFF. The DNA for the CDR3 is TGTGCCAGCTCACCACCGGCCGGTCTCGAAGCTTTCTTT.

This chain links TRBV6-5 with TRBJ1-2; 8 nucleotides align to TRBD1. V lost 6 bases to trimming and J lost 8 bases; unmatched junction nucleotides: 5. The CDR3 has 12 residues. The V gene's germline CDR1 is MNHEY and CDR2 SVGAGI. CDR3 bases: TGTGCCAGCAGGAGGACAGGGTTCGGCTACACCTTC. Its translation is CASRRTGFGYTF.

In its sample, this clone was seen once. V usage is TRBV29-1 and J usage is TRBJ1-2; D may be TRBD1 (5 bases). V was pared by 4 bases and J by 8 bases, with 14 bases between. The CDR3 is 12 residues long. Per the germline V gene, CDR1 is SQVTM and CDR2 is ANQGSEA. The CDR3 sequence is CSVGQGLRGYTF. The DNA of the CDR3 is TGCAGCGTTGGCCAGGGATTGAGAGGCTACACCTTC.

J is TRBJ1-5 and V is TRBV10-2; the D gene is possibly TRBD1 (5 bases). Germline assignment: CDR1 WSHSY and CDR2 SAAADI. The length of the CDR3 is 16 residues. Trimming stripped 5 bases from V and 0 bases from J, with 14 bases between. CDR3 in amino acids: CASSRDSAYSNQPQHF. CDR3 nucleotides: TGCGCCAGCAGTCGTGACAGCGCCTATAGCAATCAGCCCCAGCATTTT.

The chain employs TRBV7-9 and TRBJ2-6; 8 nucleotides align to TRBD1. Germline CDR1 reads SEHNR; CDR2 reads FQNEAQ (reference sequence). CDR3 length equals 18 residues. After removal of 5 bases from V and 4 bases from J, the junction contained 13 bases not matched to a gene. The CDR3 DNA sequence: TGTGCCAGCAGCCTCTCAGGGGGCGGGGTGAGAGGGGCCAACGTCCTGACTTTC. Its protein is CASSLSGGGVRGANVLTF.

This clone was seen a few times. Other DNA sequences in the same sample also yield this CDR3. The gene calls are TRBV2 and TRBJ1-5; D not resolved. Germline lookup yields CDR1 SNHLY and CDR2 FYNNEI. The CDR3 is made up of 12 amino acids. Trimming left V 1 base short and J 7 bases short, with 5 bases between. CDR3 nucleotides: TGTGCCAGCAGTGAAGGAGTACAGCCCCAGCATTTT. This encodes CASSEGVQPQHF.

This clone was observed once. The chain has TRBV2 and TRBJ2-3; D remains ambiguous. CDR1 and CDR2 (germline): SNHLY, FYNNEI. This CDR3 spans 13 amino acids. V was pared by 4 bases and J by 2 bases, with 7 bases between. CDR3 sequence (DNA): TGTGCCAGCAGTGCCAGAAACACAGATACGCAGTATTTT. It translates to CASSARNTDTQYF.

CDR3 coding DNA: TGCGCCAGCAGCCTCTTAGCCGGGACAGGGTATAACGAGCAGTACTTC. Protein sequence: CASSLLAGTGYNEQYF. The chain is built from TRBV5-1 and TRBJ2-7, with TRBD1 identical over 9 bases. Germline CDR1 is SGHRS and CDR2 is YFSETQ. Germline trimming cut 4 bases from V and 5 bases from J; bases unmatched to any gene: 13. The CDR3 sequence is 16 residues long.